Following are 17 T cell receptor beta chains from one sample sequenced in a study of cytomegalovirus exposure and HLA in healthy donors. PCR primers comprised 60 Vbeta and 13 Jbeta primers. Sequenced by immunoSEQ multiplex PCR; TCRdb stores in-frame clones only, minus some. The sample contains about 300,000 clones, 86% of which appear only once. The sample was PBMCs. All receptors come from a middle-aged man in good health and CMV-seropositive.

V gene TRBV6-6 combines with J gene TRBJ1-2, with 9 nucleotides matching TRBD1. The CDR3 is made up of 14 amino acids. Germline CDR1 and CDR2: MNHNY and SVGAGI (reference sequence). The V segment lost 4 bases and the J segment 8 bases; nucleotides outside the gene matches: 8. CDR3 protein: CASSSPDRGQGYTF. DNA of the CDR3: TGTGCCAGCAGTTCCCCGGACAGGGGTCAAGGCTACACCTTC.

The chain recombines TRBV5-6 with TRBJ2-7; a possible D gene is TRBD1 (6 bases). Germline V gene sequence: CDR1 SGHDT, CDR2 YYEEEE. The length of the CDR3 is 14 residues. The ends were cut back, 0 bases at V and 5 bases at J, with 12 bases in the middle. This CDR3 is CASSLAAGVHEQYF. The CDR3 nucleotides are TGTGCCAGCAGCTTGGCCGCAGGGGTGCACGAGCAGTACTTC.

The chain joins TRBV28 to TRBJ2-7; 8 positions agree with TRBD2. The germline V gene has CDR1 MDHEN and CDR2 SYDVKM. CDR3 length: 17 residues. V dropped 3 bases and J dropped 3; count of bases not matched to a gene: 13. This CDR3 reads CASSFHARGGGYYEQYF. The CDR3 DNA is TGTGCCAGCAGTTTCCACGCCCGGGGGGGAGGGTACTACGAGCAGTACTTC.

This chain joins TRBV2 and TRBJ1-1, with 7 nucleotides matching TRBD1. Germline CDR1 SNHLY, CDR2 FYNNEI. The CDR3 length is 12 residues. After removal of 6 bases from V and 4 bases from J, the junction contained 2 bases not matched to a gene. The CDR3 here is CASRGTVTEAFF. The CDR3 DNA is TGTGCCAGCAGGGGGACAGTCACTGAAGCTTTCTTT.

V is TRBV7-9 and J is TRBJ2-2, with TRBD2 as a possible D gene (6 bases). The V end lost 3 bases, the J end lost 1 base, and 9 bases lay between the germline ends. The germline CDR1 and CDR2 sequences are SEHNR and FQNEAQ (reference sequence). CDR3 size: 15 residues. CDR3 residues: CASSLGGVNTGELFF. The CDR3, as DNA: TGTGCCAGCAGCTTGGGGGGAGTGAACACCGGGGAGCTGTTTTTT.

This rearrangement joins TRBV7-9 to TRBJ2-5; no definite D call. Trimming cost V 5 bases and J 1 base, with 11 bases left between them. The germline CDR1 and CDR2 sequences are SEHNR and FQNEAQ (reference sequence). The CDR3 consists of 14 residues. In nucleotides, the CDR3 is TGTGCCAGCAGCCCCCCGAGCTCCCAAGAGACCCAGTACTTC. Protein product: CASSPPSSQETQYF.

The chain joins TRBV7-9 to TRBJ1-2, with TRBD1 matching over 7 bases. V shed 3 bases, J shed 0 bases, and the junction held 7 bases outside the gene matches. CDR3 length: 16 residues. Germline CDR1 SEHNR, CDR2 FQNEAQ (reference sequence). DNA of the CDR3: TGTGCCAGCAGCTTGGGACAGTACGCAGCTAACTATGGCTACACCTTC. Translated, it gives CASSLGQYAANYGYTF. Together with reference TRBV7-9 and TRBJ1-2, the CDR3 gives the full variable domain: DTGVSQNPRHKITKRGQNVTFRCDPISEHNRLYWYRQTLGQGPEFLTYFQNEAQLEKSRLLSDRFSAERPKGSFSTLEIQRTEQGDSAMYLCASSLGQYAANYGYTFGSGTRLTVV.

The chain has TRBV4-1 and TRBJ2-1; TRBD2 agrees at 7 bases. Germline V CDR1 and CDR2: MGHRA, YSYEKL. The CDR3 runs to 14 residues. V lost 1 base and J lost 4; bases outside the gene matches: 1. The CDR3 coding sequence is TGCGCCAGCAGCCAAGGCGGGGGTTACAATGAGCAGTTCTTC. Its protein product is CASSQGGGYNEQFF.

In its sample, this clone was seen once. The rearrangement links TRBV7-9 to TRBJ1-2, with unresolved D. Germline assignment: CDR1 SEHNR and CDR2 FQNEAQ (reference sequence). The CDR3 extends over 12 amino acids. The V gene lost 6 bases and the J gene lost 0 bases, with 5 bases spanning the gap. The CDR3 sequence: CASRSSNYGYTF. The CDR3 DNA reads TGTGCCAGCAGGTCCTCTAACTATGGCTACACCTTC.

The V and J genes are TRBV10-3 and TRBJ2-7, with 15 bases matching TRBD2. Trimming at V came to 5 bases and at J to 6 bases, leaving 2 bases not matched to a gene. Germline V lookup: CDR1 ENHRY, CDR2 SYGVKD. The CDR3 spans 14 residues. DNA for the CDR3: TGTGCCATCAGTCCGGGACTAGCGGGAGGCGAGCAGTACTTC. Translated, it gives CAISPGLAGGEQYF.

The chain employs TRBV4-1 and TRBJ2-5; no firm D call. The CDR3 length is 14 residues. Germline V CDR1 and CDR2: MGHRA, YSYEKL. The ends were cut back, 0 bases at V and 1 base at J, with 6 bases in the middle. DNA for the CDR3: TGCGCCAGCAGCCAAGATTTCTTCCAAGAGACCCAGTACTTC. It translates to CASSQDFFQETQYF.

The gene calls are TRBV9 and TRBJ2-1; 13 bases are a match to TRBD2. Losses at the gene ends were 3 bases for V and 8 bases for J; bases not matched to a gene: 8. This CDR3 is 16 amino acids long. Germline V CDR1 and CDR2: SGDLS, YYNGEE. CDR3 loop: CASSEGLAGARDEQFF. CDR3 coding DNA: TGTGCCAGCAGCGAAGGACTAGCGGGAGCTCGGGATGAGCAGTTCTTC.

CDR3 nucleotides: TGTGCCAGTACCTATACAGGGGGCGATTTGTATGGCTACACCTTC. Protein sequence: CASTYTGGDLYGYTF. The V and J genes are TRBV19 and TRBJ1-2, with TRBD1 matching 9 bases. This CDR3 is built from 15 residues. J was trimmed by 5 bases and V by 7 bases; bases with no gene match: 11. Germline values: CDR1 LNHDA, CDR2 SQIVND (reference sequence). Variable domain in full (rest from reference TRBV19 and TRBJ1-2): DGGITQSPKYLFRKEGQNVTLSCEQNLNHDAMYWYRQDPGQGLRLIYYSQIVNDFQKGDIAEGYSVSREKKESFPLTVTSAQKNPTAFYLCASTYTGGDLYGYTFGSGTRLTVV.

The chain has TRBV7-9 and TRBJ2-7; possibly TRBD2 for D (5 bases). The CDR3 totals 16 residues. V was cut by 1 base and J by 6 bases, with 19 bases left in between. Germline CDR1 SEHNR, CDR2 FQNEAQ (reference sequence). The chain's CDR3 is CASSLDVVRWTAEQYF. The CDR3 DNA reads TGTGCCAGCAGCTTAGATGTTGTCAGATGGACTGCCGAGCAGTACTTC.

For the CDR3, the DNA is TGTGCCAGCAGCGCACCGGGACTAGCGGGACCAACCGGGGAGCTGTTTTTT. Translation: CASSAPGLAGPTGELFF. V usage is TRBV11-2 and J usage is TRBJ2-2, with 13 bases matching TRBD2. The V gene's germline CDR1 is SGHAT and CDR2 FQNNGV. Losses at the gene ends were 5 bases for V and 5 bases for J; bases not matched to a gene: 8. The CDR3 runs to 17 residues. The full variable domain, with the rest looked up from reference TRBV11-2 and TRBJ2-2, is EAGVAQSPRYKIIEKRQSVAFWCNPISGHATLYWYQQILGQGPKLLIQFQNNGVVDDSQLPKDRFSAERLKGVDSTLKIQPAKLEDSAVYLCASSAPGLAGPTGELFFGEGSRLTVL.

The chain couples TRBV19 to TRBJ1-2, with TRBD1 identical over 8 bases. Germline assignment: CDR1 LNHDA and CDR2 SQIVND (reference sequence). Unmatched junction bases numbered 6, after V lost 3 bases and J lost 3 bases. This CDR3 is 15 amino acids long. The CDR3: CASSMDRDSDYGYTF. CDR3 nucleotides: TGTGCCAGTAGTATGGACAGGGACTCGGACTATGGCTACACCTTC.

The V and J genes are TRBV6-5 and TRBJ2-7; 8 bases are shared with TRBD1. CDR1 is MNHEY and CDR2 is SVGAGI in the germline V gene. The J segment lost 9 bases and the V segment lost 5 bases, leaving 6 bases of the junction unmatched. The CDR3 consists of 12 residues. CDR3 amino acids: CASSHRGMGQYF. Written as DNA, the CDR3 is TGTGCCAGCAGTCACAGGGGGATGGGGCAGTACTTC.